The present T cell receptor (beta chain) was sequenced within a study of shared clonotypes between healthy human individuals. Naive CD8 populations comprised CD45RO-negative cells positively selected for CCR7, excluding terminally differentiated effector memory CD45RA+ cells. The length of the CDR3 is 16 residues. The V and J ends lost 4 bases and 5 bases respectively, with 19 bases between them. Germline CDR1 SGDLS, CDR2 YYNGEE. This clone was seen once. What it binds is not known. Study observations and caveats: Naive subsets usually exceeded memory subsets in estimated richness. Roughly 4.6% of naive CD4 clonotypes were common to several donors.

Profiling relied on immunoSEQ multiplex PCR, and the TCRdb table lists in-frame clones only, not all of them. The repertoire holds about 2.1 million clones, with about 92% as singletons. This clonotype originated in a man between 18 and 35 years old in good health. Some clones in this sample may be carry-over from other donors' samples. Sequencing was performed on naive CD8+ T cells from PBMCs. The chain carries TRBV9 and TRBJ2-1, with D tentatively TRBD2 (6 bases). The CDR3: CASSPRWGEQNNEQFF. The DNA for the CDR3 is TGTGCCAGCAGCCCCCGGTGGGGGGAGCAGAACAATGAGCAGTTCTTC.